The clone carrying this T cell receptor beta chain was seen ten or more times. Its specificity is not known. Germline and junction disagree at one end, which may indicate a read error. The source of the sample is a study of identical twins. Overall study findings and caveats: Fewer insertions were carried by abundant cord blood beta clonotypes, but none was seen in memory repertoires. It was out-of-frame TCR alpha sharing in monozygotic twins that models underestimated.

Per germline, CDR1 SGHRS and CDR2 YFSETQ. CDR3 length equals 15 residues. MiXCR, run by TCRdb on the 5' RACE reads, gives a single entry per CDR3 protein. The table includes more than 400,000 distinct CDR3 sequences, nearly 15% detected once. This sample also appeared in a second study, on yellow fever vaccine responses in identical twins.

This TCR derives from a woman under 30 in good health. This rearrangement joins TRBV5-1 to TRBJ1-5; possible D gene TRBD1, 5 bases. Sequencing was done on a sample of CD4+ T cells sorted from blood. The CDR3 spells CASSLVGDSNQPQHF. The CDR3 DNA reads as TGTGCCAGCAGCTTAGTGGGGGATAGCAATCAGCCCCAGCATTTT.